This T cell receptor (beta chain) was retrieved from a study of T cells in Graves' hyperthyroidism and ophthalmopathy (dated by TCRdb to 2018 to 2020). Notes on the research overall: Peripheral blood was collected at initial diagnosis, before any treatment. Prospective prediction of ophthalmopathy was tested in an independent validation cohort of fewer than 20 hyperthyroidism patients and 17 patients who later progressed to ophthalmopathy. Thyroid tissue and blood T-cell repertoires from several Graves' hyperthyroidism patients were also compared in the study. After sampling, hyperthyroidism patients received methimazole starting at 30 mg daily, and ophthalmopathy patients received high-dose intravenous methylprednisolone. The approximately 100 discovery patients were randomly divided into training and test sets at a 7:3 ratio. According to the paper, TCR Vbeta CDR3 sequencing was carried out on around 140 peripheral blood samples, which came from 40 to 45 ophthalmopathy, about 75 hyperthyroidism and approximately 17 progressor patients. A discovery cohort of around 98 patients, approximately 45 with Graves' ophthalmopathy and 55 to 65 with stable Graves' hyperthyroidism, was used to find distinguishing TCR V-J signatures. Broader findings and caveats from the paper: No statistical method was used to set the sample size in advance, and investigators knew the group allocation. Ophthalmopathy was separated from stable hyperthyroidism by a 13 V-J signature model, with around 90% sensitivity and approximately 84% specificity obtained in cross-validation and 80%/75% obtained in testing. During validation, the model predicted progression to ophthalmopathy a median of approximately 6 months ahead of onset, with 70.59% sensitivity and around 72% specificity. Most expanded thyroid clonotypes (frequency above 0.001) were also detected in blood, suggesting blood repertoires may reflect thyroid immune responses.

The TCR beta CDR3 regions were amplified from the RNA transcripts. A first-round RT-PCR of the TCR CDR3 used the HTBI primer set with the Qiagen OneStep RT-PCR kit. The libraries were constructed in a second round of multiplex PCR and then size-selected and purified. Sequencing of the libraries was done on an Illumina HiSeq2000 using paired-end 100 bp reads. For the original study's pipeline: Raw data were processed with SOAPnuke, discarding reads with adapters, uncalled bases, mean Phred below 15, or no exact constant-primer or identifier match. High-quality paired reads were merged using COPE v1.2.5, and each unique nucleotide sequence was defined as a clonotype. MiTCR v1.1 was used to align the clonotypes against IMGT TRBV, TRBD and TRBJ reference segments. Analysis was restricted to V-J combinations with a frequency above 0.0001, which covered 99% to 99.2% of repertoires. The TCS score was defined as the ratio of F50 (clonal expansion) to E x V (chaos), calculated using BLOSUM62-based TCRdist between CDR3 peptides within each V-J. Welch's t-statistics and random forest reduced 500 to 650 V-J features to fewer than 15, which were used in a naive Bayes classifier (R e1071). Thyroid-blood repertoire similarity was quantified with the Morisita-Horn index. TCRdb handled the public reads itself, with Q25 trimming in fastp and clone calling in MiXCR, and kept productive beta chains. Here each entry gathers all rows of one CDR3 protein and keeps the most common genes and DNA. Here the V and J calls rest on TCRdb's processing, not on the authors' analysis. This sample lists about 760,000 distinct CDR3 sequences; roughly a third were detected once. The ten largest clones capture less than 40% of the sample.

This clonotype was seen a few times. There is no known antigen for this receptor. No clone much larger than this one lies a single base away; base qualities are absent. Stable Graves' hyperthyroidism was defined as no progression to ophthalmopathy during 18 months of follow-up. Hyperthyroidism patients were newly diagnosed, with disease duration under 2 months, and aged 18 to 65 years. Patients with uncontrolled infections, other autoimmune diseases, pregnancy or lactation were excluded. Diagnoses relied on clinical symptoms, serum thyroxine and TRAb, thyroid ultrasound and orbital computed tomography. PBMCs were separated from 8 to 10 ml of fresh peripheral blood using Ficoll-Paque density gradient centrifugation. Total RNA was extracted with Trizol reagent, and quality was checked on an Agilent 2100 Bioanalyzer. Taken from cysteine to phenylalanine, the CDR3 has 15 residues. Here the CDR3 DNA is all that survives: 45 bases in frame from base 1. Trimming removed 3 bases from V and 0 bases from J, leaving 11 bases between the germline ends.

The TCR originated in a middle-aged woman with Graves' hyperthyroidism. The receptor chain draws on TRBV12-3 or TRBV12-4 and TRBJ1-1, with no confidently assigned D gene. Sequences were obtained from blood. The CDR3 is CASSFGRRMNTEAFF. The sequenced DNA: TGTGCCAGCAGTTTTGGGCGCAGGATGAACACTGAAGCTTTCTTT.